This T cell receptor (beta chain) came from a study of OX40 agonist ivuxolimab in advanced cancers. The study in broad terms: Ivuxolimab was a fully human IgG2 agonistic monoclonal antibody targeting the costimulatory receptor OX40 (CD134). Intravenous ivuxolimab was administered to patients every 2 weeks at six dose levels: 0.01, 0.1, 0.3, 1.5, 3 and 10 mg/kg. Of the roughly 52 patients in dose escalation, approximately 20 had hepatocellular carcinoma, approximately 15 had melanoma, 9 had renal cell carcinoma and 9 had head and neck cancer. A male proportion of roughly 80% and a mean age of approximately 62 years, ranging from 23 to 79, were recorded for the dose-escalation cohort. Prior anti-PD-1, anti-PD-L1 or anti-CTLA-4 therapy was permitted, and about 40% of dose-escalation patients had received checkpoint inhibitors. Partial responses were achieved by three dose-escalation patients, of whom one had hepatocellular carcinoma and two had cutaneous melanoma. The purpose of peripheral TCRbeta sequencing was to test whether ivuxolimab changed TCR sequence diversity and led to clonal T-cell expansion. The paper describes the monotherapy dose-escalation part (N of about 52 patients) of the phase I trial of ivuxolimab. What the work shows at the level of the full study, not this receptor alone: At doses of 0.1 to 3.0 mg/kg, clonal expansion of both CD4+ and CD8+ T cells in blood was seen between baseline and week 6. The antigen specificity of the peripheral T cells that underwent clonal expansion was not determined. In the 0.1-3.0 mg/kg groups, partial responders had among the lowest normalized peripheral clonal expansion, particularly in CD8+ T cells. After ivuxolimab, CD8+ T cells had more expanded clones than CD4+ T cells on average. Low levels of normalized T-cell clonal expansion were also shown by some nonresponding patients.

Genomic DNA was extracted from sorted cells for sequencing of the TCRbeta CDR3 region. The immunoSEQ Assay was used for sequencing of TCRbeta CDR3 regions. TCRdb holds this immuneACCESS table with in-frame rearrangements only. Some clones are missing; in checked studies, unresolved V genes explain under half, and the rest has no known cause. This sample holds about 26,000 clones; about 90% were observed only once. The biggest ten clones account for roughly 21% of the sample. Patients with autoimmune disease history or receiving systemic immunosuppression were excluded from the trial. In every dose cohort, peripheral blood was drawn for TCR sequencing at baseline, cycle 4 day 1, and cycle 7 day 1. The samples were taken from a phase I, first-in-human, multicenter, open-label dose-escalation trial of ivuxolimab. Adults with locally advanced or metastatic melanoma, renal cell carcinoma, hepatocellular carcinoma or head and neck squamous cell carcinoma were enrolled in the trial. Before TCR sequencing, CD4+ T cells and CD8+ T cells were sorted from peripheral blood as separate populations.

As concerns this clone: Its binding antigen is unknown. A far larger clone is just one base off, so this is likely a read error. Other DNA sequences from this sample encode an identical CDR3 as well.

Sequences SQVTM (CDR1) and ANQGSEA (CDR2) are obtained from the germline V gene. The CDR3 has 13 amino acids, counting the end cysteine and phenylalanine. Of all the DNA, just the CDR3 is kept, 39 bases in frame from base 1. The TCR comes from an adult with an advanced solid tumor such as melanoma, head and neck, liver or kidney cancer. This chain joins TRBV29-1 to TRBJ1-1, with the D gene too uncertain to name. The source was CD4+ or CD8+ T cells sorted from blood, collected in a trial of the OX40 agonist ivuxolimab. The nucleotide sequence reads as follows: TGCAGCGTTGTCCCAGGAGAGTCGACTGAAGCCTTCTTT. This encodes CSVVPGESTEAFF.